This T cell receptor (beta chain) was recorded in a study of CXCR3-negative and CXCR3-positive naive CD8 T cells. Each TRB cDNA library was prepared by 5' RACE (with UMI labels). After re-calling the 5' RACE reads, TCRdb lists one entry per CDR3 protein, DNA absent. The table for this sample gives approximately 88,000 distinct CDR3 sequences. CDR1 and CDR2 (germline): SGHRS, YFSETQ. CDR3 length equals 14 residues. The chain is built from TRBV5-1 and TRBJ2-7; no DNA is available, so the TRBD1 call from TCRdb remains unchecked. This clonotype was sampled from a human donor in good health. Some clones in this sample may be carry-over from other donors' samples. Material for sequencing was naive CXCR3- CD8+ T cells from blood. Subset denoted: CD45RO-CCR7+CD27+CD95- naive CD8+ T cells lacking CXCR3 (TNR3-). The CDR3 spells CASSTGTASYEQYF.